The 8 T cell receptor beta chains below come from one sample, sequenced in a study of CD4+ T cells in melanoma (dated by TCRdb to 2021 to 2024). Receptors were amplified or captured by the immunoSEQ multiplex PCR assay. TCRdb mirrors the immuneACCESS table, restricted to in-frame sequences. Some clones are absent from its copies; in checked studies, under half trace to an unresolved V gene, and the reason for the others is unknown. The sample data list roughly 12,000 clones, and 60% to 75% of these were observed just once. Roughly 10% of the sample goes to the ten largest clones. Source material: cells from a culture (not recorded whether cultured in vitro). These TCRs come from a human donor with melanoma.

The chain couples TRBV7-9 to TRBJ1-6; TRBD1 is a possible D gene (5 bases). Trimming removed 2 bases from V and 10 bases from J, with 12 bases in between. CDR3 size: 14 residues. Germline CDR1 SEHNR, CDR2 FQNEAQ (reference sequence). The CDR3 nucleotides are TGTGCCAGCAGCTTAACGGGGGTAGGGTCACCCCTCCACTTT. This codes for CASSLTGVGSPLHF.

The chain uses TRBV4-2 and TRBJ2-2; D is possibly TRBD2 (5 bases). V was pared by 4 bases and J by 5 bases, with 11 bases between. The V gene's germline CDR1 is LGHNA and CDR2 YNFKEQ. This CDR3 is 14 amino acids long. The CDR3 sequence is CASSPRTGTGELFF. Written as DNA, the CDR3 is TGTGCCAGCAGCCCGAGGACGGGGACCGGGGAGCTGTTTTTT.

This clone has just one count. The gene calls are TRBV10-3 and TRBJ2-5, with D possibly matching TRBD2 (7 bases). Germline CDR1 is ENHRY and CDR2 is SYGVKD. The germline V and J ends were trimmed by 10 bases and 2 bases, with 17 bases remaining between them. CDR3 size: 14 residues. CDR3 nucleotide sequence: TGTGCCACCCGGAGGGGGGGCGGTCAAGAGACCCAGTACTTC. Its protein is CATRRGGGQETQYF.

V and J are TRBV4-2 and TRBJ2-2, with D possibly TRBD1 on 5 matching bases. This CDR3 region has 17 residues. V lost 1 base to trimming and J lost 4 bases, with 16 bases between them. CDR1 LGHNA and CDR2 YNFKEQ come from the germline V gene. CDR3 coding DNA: TGTGCCAGCAGCCAAGCCCCTTTAGCCCAGGGCACCGGGGAGCTGTTTTTT. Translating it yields CASSQAPLAQGTGELFF.

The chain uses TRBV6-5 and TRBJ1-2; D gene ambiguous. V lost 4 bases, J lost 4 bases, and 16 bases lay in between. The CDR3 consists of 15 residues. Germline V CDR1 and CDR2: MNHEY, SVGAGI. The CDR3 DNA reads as TGTGCCAGCAGTTCCACCGGGTTGTCCCTCTATGGCTACACCTTC. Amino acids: CASSSTGLSLYGYTF.

This CDR3 reads CASSGAVTSTDTQYF. The CDR3 nucleotides read TGTGCCAGCAGTGGGGCCGTTACTAGCACAGATACGCAGTATTTT. The rearrangement links TRBV6-5 to TRBJ2-3; possible D gene TRBD1, 5 bases. The germline CDR1 and CDR2 sequences are MNHEY and SVGAGI. V lost 5 bases, J lost 0 bases, and 12 bases lay in between. This CDR3 is built from 15 residues.

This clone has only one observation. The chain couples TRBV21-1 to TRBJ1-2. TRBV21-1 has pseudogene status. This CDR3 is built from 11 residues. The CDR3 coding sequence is TGTGCCAGCGCGGGGGACTATGGCTACACCTTC. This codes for CASAGDYGYTF.

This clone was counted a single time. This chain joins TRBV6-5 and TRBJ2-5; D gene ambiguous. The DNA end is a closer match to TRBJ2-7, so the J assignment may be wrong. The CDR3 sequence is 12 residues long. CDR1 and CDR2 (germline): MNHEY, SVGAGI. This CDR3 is CARLVGYYEQYF. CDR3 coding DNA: TGTGCCAGGCTGGTAGGGTACTACGAGCAGTACTTC.